Listed here are 22 T cell receptor beta chains from one sample, sequenced in a study of tissue T cells after allogeneic stem cell transplantation. Time point in this sample: mouse harvest day 7 after allogeneic transplant. The graft held 10^6 splenic CD5+ T cells and 10^7 T-cell-depleted bone marrow cells. Only in-frame clones appear in the TCRdb table, and some are missing; sequencing was by immunoSEQ multiplex PCR. The sample includes approximately 5,000 clones, 51% seen only once; the top ten take around 9%. The source material was gut tissue. All receptors come from a female BALB/c mouse given C57BL/6 T cells with graft-versus-host disease after an allogeneic hematopoietic cell transplant.

With regard to this clone: Germline and genes here are mouse. The CDR3 is cut off 1 residue early in the read; its end comes from the germline J gene. V gene TRBV24 combines with J gene TRBJ2-4; 8 bases line up with TRBD2. The germline gives CDR1 KGHTA, CDR2 FRNEEI. This CDR3 has 13 residues. Unmatched junction bases numbered 4, after V lost 5 bases and J lost 6 bases. The CDR3 sequence is CASSEWGGNTLYF. The part of the CDR3 DNA that was read is TGTGCCAGCAGTGAATGGGGGGGGAACACCTTGTAC.

This clone showed up just a few times. Gene names are the mouse ones. Read data end 1 residue before the CDR3 end; the end is taken from the germline J gene. The chain carries TRBV3 and TRBJ2-3, with 10 bases identical to TRBD1. In germline, CDR1 is SNHLY, CDR2 FYNGKV (reference sequence). There are 13 residues in the CDR3. J lost 11 bases, V lost 3 bases, and 5 bases had no gene match. The CDR3 sequence is CASSFRDRGLLYF. The sequenced CDR3 bases are TGTGCCAGCAGCTTCCGGGACAGGGGCTTGCTGTAT.

As concerns this clone: The gene names here belong to mouse. The read ends 1 residue early relative to the CDR3; the germline J gene fills the gap. V is TRBV26 and J is TRBJ1-1; D not resolved. V lost 3 bases and J 1 base, leaving 6 bases between the germline ends. The CDR3 length is 13 residues. Germline CDR1 and CDR2: KGHPV and FQNQEV (reference sequence). The CDR3 here is CASSLRRNTEVFF. CDR3 DNA (partial): TGTGCCAGCAGTCTTCGCAGAAACACAGAAGTCTTC.

A note on this clone: Genes and germline come from the mouse. Sequencing ends 1 residue short of the CDR3 end; the germline J gene provides the rest. The chain is built from TRBV17 and TRBJ2-1, with 10 bases matching TRBD2. V was clipped by 3 bases and J by 4 bases; unmatched bases: 0. Per germline, CDR1 MNHDT and CDR2 YYDKIL. The CDR3 length is 14 residues. The covered CDR3 bases are TGTGCTAGCAGTAGGACTGGGGGGTATGCTGAGCAGTTC. This sequence encodes CASSRTGGYAEQF. In full, the CDR3 is CASSRTGGYAEQFF.

Note on this clone: Genes and germline are mouse. The read gets to within 1 residue of the CDR3 end, and the germline J gene fills in the rest. The J gene is TRBJ2-5, the V gene TRBV3; D assignment may be TRBD1 or TRBD2 (5 bases each). Germline V gene data show CDR1 as SNHLY and CDR2 as FYNGKV (reference sequence). V gave up 1 base and J gave up 5 bases, with 7 bases separating them. The CDR3 spans 13 residues. CDR3 bases read: TGTGCCAGCAGCTTAGGGGGCCCAGACACCCAGTAC. This translates into CASSLGGPDTQY. The whole CDR3 region reads CASSLGGPDTQYF.

In this sample, this clone turned up a few times. Here the gene names and germline are mouse. The CDR3 end lies 1 residue beyond the end of the read and is filled in from the germline J gene. This rearrangement joins TRBV1 to TRBJ1-2, with D perhaps TRBD1 (6 bases). Trimming shortened V by 3 bases and J by 1 base, and 9 bases separated the two germline ends. This CDR3 spans 14 amino acids. Germline V gene sequence: CDR1 NSQYPW, CDR2 LRSPGD (reference sequence). Incomplete CDR3 DNA: TGCACCTGCAGTGCCCGGGACAAAAACTCCGACTACACC. This encodes CTCSARDKNSDYT. The whole CDR3 protein is CTCSARDKNSDYTF.

This clone was observed a handful of times. The germline and genes are mouse ones. The sequence runs out 1 residue before the end of the CDR3; the remainder is reconstructed from the germline J gene. The chain carries TRBV15 and TRBJ2-1; no clear D. Trimming took off 1 base at V and 2 bases at J, with 6 bases between the two ends. This CDR3 is 14 amino acids long. From germline, CDR1 is SGHND and CDR2 FRSKSL. The part of the CDR3 DNA that was read is TGTGCCAGCAGTTTAGATGGGTACTATGCTGAGCAGTTC. Protein: CASSLDGYYAEQF. The whole CDR3 sequence is CASSLDGYYAEQFF.

Comments on this clone: Germline and genes: mouse. Read data end 1 residue before the CDR3 end; the end is taken from the germline J gene. V and J are TRBV2 and TRBJ2-3; D ambiguous. V was trimmed by 0 bases and J by 0 bases, leaving 4 bases between them. Germline lookup yields CDR1 LGHNA and CDR2 YSYQKL. The CDR3 runs to 14 residues. The part of the CDR3 DNA that was read is TGTGCCAGCAGCCAAGACCCTAGTGCAGAAACGCTGTAT. Protein: CASSQDPSAETLY. The full CDR3 protein reads CASSQDPSAETLYF.

About this clone: Gene names refer to mouse genes. Sequencing ends 1 residue short of the CDR3 end; the germline J gene provides the rest. The same CDR3 arises from other DNA sequences in this sample as well. The V gene is TRBV4, the J gene TRBJ2-4; a possible D gene is TRBD2 (6 bases). Per germline, CDR1 LGHDT and CDR2 YNNKQL (reference sequence). The CDR3 is 14 amino acids. The V end lost 5 bases, the J end lost 0 bases, and 9 bases lay between the germline ends. CDR3 amino acids: CASSPTGSQNTLYF. The sequenced part of the CDR3 DNA is TGTGCCAGCAGCCCGACTGGTAGTCAAAACACCTTGTAC.

With regard to this clone: Genes here carry mouse names. This chain's CDR3 is CASSPRLGGPSYEQYF. CDR3 bases read: TGTGCCAGCAGTCCGCGACTGGGGGGTCCCTCCTATGAACAGTAC. This chain joins TRBV26 and TRBJ2-7; 10 bases align to TRBD2. The CDR3 extends 1 residue past the end of the read, so its final part is completed from the germline J gene. This CDR3 region has 16 residues. Germline V gene data show CDR1 as KGHPV and CDR2 as FQNQEV (reference sequence). V lost 4 bases to trimming and J lost 0 bases; unmatched junction nucleotides: 6.

Regarding this clone: Gene names follow the mouse nomenclature. The CDR3 goes on 1 residue after the read ends, and that part is filled in from the germline J gene. The J gene is TRBJ1-3, the V gene TRBV16; D is undetermined. This CDR3 contains 14 residues. V was cut by 5 bases and J by 0 bases, with 8 bases left in between. The germline gives CDR1 SGHSA, CDR2 FRNQAP. The CDR3 loop reads CASSRQNSGNTLYF. The covered CDR3 bases are TGTGCAAGCAGCAGACAAAATTCTGGAAATACGCTCTAT.

Regarding this clone: Germline and genes here are mouse. The read terminates 1 residue ahead of where the CDR3 ends, so the germline J gene completes it. The chain uses TRBV26 and TRBJ1-4, with TRBD1 identical over 9 bases. Unmatched junction bases numbered 8, after V lost 5 bases and J lost 7 bases. Germline-derived CDR1 and CDR2 are KGHPV and FQNQEV (reference sequence). The CDR3 is made up of 15 amino acids. The CDR3 reads CASSSGQGGGERLFF. CDR3 DNA, as far as it was read: TGTGCCAGCAGTTCGGGACAGGGAGGGGGCGAAAGATTATTT. Supplemented by reference TRBV26 and TRBJ1-4, the full variable domain reads NSKVIQTPRYLVKGQGQKAKMRCIPEKGHPVVFWYQQNKNNEFKFLINFQNQEVLQQIDMTEKRFSAECPSNSPCSLEIQSSEAGDSALYLCASSSGQGGGERLFFGHGTKLSVL.

In regard to this clone: All gene names here are mouse names. The sequence runs out 1 residue before the end of the CDR3; the remainder is reconstructed from the germline J gene. The chain employs TRBV26 and TRBJ2-7; 9 nucleotides line up with TRBD1. Trimming cost V 6 bases and J 0 bases; bases outside gene matches: 3. The CDR3 consists of 14 residues. Germline CDR1 and CDR2: KGHPV and FQNQEV (reference sequence). The CDR3 DNA, read in part, is TGTGCCAGCAGGTGGGACAGGGTCTCCTATGAACAGTAC. It specifies CASRWDRVSYEQY. In full, the CDR3 reads CASRWDRVSYEQYF.

With regard to this clone: Gene names follow the mouse nomenclature. The sequenced fragment ends 1 residue before the CDR3 boundary, so the rest is inferred from the germline J gene. The genes are TRBV17 and TRBJ2-7; TRBD1 matches at 8 bases. This CDR3 contains 14 residues. CDR1 and CDR2 (germline): MNHDT, YYDKIL. J lost 7 bases, V lost 0 bases, and 5 bases had no gene match. CDR3 residues: CASSRDRGREEQYF. CDR3 DNA (partial): TGTGCTAGCAGTAGAGACAGGGGGCGAGAGGAACAGTAC.

A remark on this clone: Mouse gene names and germline throughout. The DNA ends 1 residue before the CDR3 does, and the rest of the CDR3 is filled in from the germline J gene. The chain couples TRBV23 to TRBJ2-5; TRBD2, the table's D call, lacks a check against the DNA. Germline V gene sequence: CDR1 KGHTA, CDR2 FQNQQP. The CDR3 length is 15 residues. Partial CDR3 DNA: TGCTCCAGCAGTCAATCCCTGGGGGGGCGAGACACCCAGTAC. As protein: CSSSQSLGGRDTQY. The full CDR3 sequence reads CSSSQSLGGRDTQYF.

To note about this clone: Germline and genes here are mouse. CDR3 bases read: TGTGCCAGCAGTCTGAAGCGGGGGCGCTTTGAACAGTAC. Residues: CASSLKRGRFEQY. Given in full, the CDR3 is CASSLKRGRFEQYF. The chain combines TRBV26 with TRBJ2-7; D could derive from TRBD1 or TRBD2 (6 bases each). The read comes to an end 1 residue before the CDR3 does, leaving the germline J gene to fill in the end. Germline V gives CDR1 KGHPV, CDR2 FQNQEV (reference sequence). The CDR3 contains 14 residues. Trimming left V 2 bases short and J 6 bases short, with 14 bases between.

About this clone: Any gene name here is a mouse gene name. The CDR3 is cut off 1 residue early in the read; its end comes from the germline J gene. The chain carries TRBV26 and TRBJ2-3, with TRBD2 identical over 10 bases. The V gene's germline CDR1 is KGHPV and CDR2 FQNQEV (reference sequence). J gave up 3 bases and V 6 bases, and 6 bases lay outside the gene matches. CDR3 size: 15 residues. CDR3 bases read: TGTGCCAGCAGGGCTGGGGGGGCGCAGGCAGAAACGCTGTAT. It encodes CASRAGGAQAETLY. The whole CDR3 is CASRAGGAQAETLYF.

Notes on this clone: Genes and germline are mouse. CDR3 protein: CASSYWGDNTLYF. CDR3 bases read: TGTGCCAGCAGCTACTGGGGGGACAACACCTTGTAC. The V and J genes are TRBV26 and TRBJ2-4; 9 bases are shared with TRBD2. The read halts 1 residue ahead of the CDR3 end, with the missing end drawn from the germline J gene. Germline trimming cut 6 bases from V and 6 bases from J; bases unmatched to any gene: 4. The germline CDR1 and CDR2 sequences are KGHPV and FQNQEV (reference sequence). The CDR3 has 13 amino acids.

A remark on this clone: The listed genes are named as in mouse. The DNA ends 1 residue before the CDR3 does, and the rest of the CDR3 is filled in from the germline J gene. V is TRBV3 and J is TRBJ2-2; 10 nucleotides line up with TRBD2. Germline V gives CDR1 SNHLY, CDR2 FYNGKV (reference sequence). With V trimmed by 5 bases and J by 4 bases, 1 base remained unmatched. The CDR3 runs 14 residues. The CDR3 is CASSRDWGTGQLYF. CDR3 DNA, as far as it was read: TGTGCCAGCAGCCGGGACTGGGGCACCGGGCAGCTCTAC.

Comments on this clone: Any gene name here is a mouse gene name. The sequenced fragment ends 1 residue before the CDR3 boundary, so the rest is inferred from the germline J gene. The chain joins TRBV3 to TRBJ1-4; the D gene is possibly TRBD1 (6 bases). Germline CDR1 SNHLY, CDR2 FYNGKV (reference sequence). CDR3 length: 15 amino acids. Trimming cost V 2 bases and J 5 bases, with 12 bases left between them. The part of the CDR3 DNA that was read is TGTGCCAGCAGCTTAAGGGGGGGCGGAAACGAAAGATTATTT. Residues: CASSLRGGGNERLF. The full CDR3 protein is CASSLRGGGNERLFF.

Of note for this clone: Gene names are the mouse ones. Sequencing ends 1 residue short of the CDR3 end; the germline J gene provides the rest. Additional DNA sequences in this sample encode the identical CDR3. The chain employs TRBV26 and TRBJ1-2; the D is unclear. Deletions cut 0 bases from V and 2 bases from J, with 4 bases between. The V gene's germline CDR1 is KGHPV and CDR2 FQNQEV (reference sequence). The CDR3 runs 13 residues. CDR3 amino acids: CASSLSRNSDYTF. The sequenced CDR3 bases are TGTGCCAGCAGTCTGTCTCGGAACTCCGACTACACC.

As concerns this clone: All gene names here are mouse names. Read sequence stops 1 residue before the CDR3 end, and the germline J gene provides the missing end. The chain carries TRBV13-2 and TRBJ1-2; 8 nucleotides align to TRBD1. After removal of 2 bases from V and 3 bases from J, the junction contained 3 bases not matched to a gene. The length of the CDR3 is 14 residues. Germline-derived CDR1 and CDR2 are NNHNN and SYGAGS (reference sequence). CDR3 DNA, as far as it was read: TGTGCCAGCGGTGAGACAGGGGAGGACTCCGACTACACC. It translates to CASGETGEDSDYT. The entire CDR3 protein is CASGETGEDSDYTF.